This entry is about one T cell receptor beta chain. Method: immunoSEQ multiplex PCR; TCRdb's copy keeps in-frame clones and lacks some. The sample lists roughly 230,000 clones; about 82% were seen once. Deletions cut 10 bases from V and 0 bases from J, with 16 bases between. Per the germline V gene, CDR1 is MNHEY and CDR2 is SMNVEV (reference sequence). The CDR3 length is 15 residues. The sample is drawn from a study of blood T cell repertoires in COVID-19. Study-level background: Acute and convalescent COVID-19 samples came from the United States, Italy and Spain.

The source is a woman in her sixties with active or convalescent COVID-19. The chain combines TRBV27 with TRBJ2-1, with D maybe TRBD2 (6 bases). The sequenced sample consisted of peripheral blood. The DNA of the CDR3 is TGTGCCATCCGGGGGTACGGGGGCTCCTACAATGAGCAGTTCTTC. Translating gives CAIRGYGGSYNEQFF.